This T cell receptor beta chain was documented in a study of cytomegalovirus exposure and HLA in healthy donors. Study findings and constraints: TCR clusters originating in the first cohort tended to co-occur in the 100 to 150 validation repertoires, according to a later analysis. The authors listed about 170 TCR beta chains as cytomegalovirus-associated. For cytomegalovirus status, the classifier reportedly gave diagnoses with high specificity and sensitivity.

Comments on this clone: Its antigen is undetermined.

V was trimmed by 2 bases and J by 8 bases, leaving 15 bases between them. The CDR3 totals 14 residues. Germline lookup yields CDR1 MNHEY and CDR2 SVGAGI. Sequencing used immunoSEQ multiplex PCR; TCRdb keeps in-frame clones, though not all of them. This sample yields fewer than 350,000 clones, of which roughly 90% are seen a single time; around 0.9% belongs to the top ten. Sequencing was performed on PBMCs. The chain has TRBV6-5 and TRBJ1-2; weak D call: TRBD1 (5 bases). This clonotype originated in a woman younger than 35 in good health and CMV-seronegative. CDR3 DNA: TGTGCCAGCAGTTACGGGAAGCCGCGGGACGGCTACACCTTC. It translates to CASSYGKPRDGYTF.